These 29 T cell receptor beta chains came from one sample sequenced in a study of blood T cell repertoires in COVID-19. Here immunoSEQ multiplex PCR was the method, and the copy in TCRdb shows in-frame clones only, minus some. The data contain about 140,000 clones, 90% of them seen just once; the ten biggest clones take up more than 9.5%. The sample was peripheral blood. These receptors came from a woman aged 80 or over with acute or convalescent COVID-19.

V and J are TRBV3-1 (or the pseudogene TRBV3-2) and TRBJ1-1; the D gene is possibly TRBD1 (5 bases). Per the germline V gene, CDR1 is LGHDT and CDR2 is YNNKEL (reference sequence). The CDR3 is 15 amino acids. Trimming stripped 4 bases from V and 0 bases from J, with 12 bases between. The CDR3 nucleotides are TGTGCCAGCAGCCTAGCGGGGGTAATGAACACTGAAGCTTTCTTT. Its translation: CASSLAGVMNTEAFF.

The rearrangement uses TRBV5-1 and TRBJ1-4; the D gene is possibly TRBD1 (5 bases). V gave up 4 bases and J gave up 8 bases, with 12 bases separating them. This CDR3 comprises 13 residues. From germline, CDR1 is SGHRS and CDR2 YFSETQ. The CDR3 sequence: CASSGGTGEKLFF. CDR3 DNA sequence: TGCGCCAGCAGCGGGGGGACGGGAGAAAAACTGTTTTTT.

CDR3 loop: CAWSVQAGAETQYF. In DNA form, the CDR3 reads TGTGCCTGGAGTGTACAAGCGGGGGCGGAGACCCAGTACTTC. V is TRBV30 and J is TRBJ2-5; 8 bases fit TRBD2. This CDR3 contains 14 residues. Germline V gene lookup returns CDR1 GTSNPN and CDR2 SVGIG (reference sequence). J lost 5 bases, V lost 0 bases, and 5 bases had no gene match.

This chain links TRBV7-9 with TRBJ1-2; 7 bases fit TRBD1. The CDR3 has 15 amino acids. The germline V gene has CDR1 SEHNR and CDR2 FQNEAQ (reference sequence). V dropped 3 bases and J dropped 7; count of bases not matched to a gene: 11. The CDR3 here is CASSFGGQTGLGYTF. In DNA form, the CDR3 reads TGTGCCAGCAGCTTCGGGGGCCAGACAGGGCTTGGCTACACCTTC.

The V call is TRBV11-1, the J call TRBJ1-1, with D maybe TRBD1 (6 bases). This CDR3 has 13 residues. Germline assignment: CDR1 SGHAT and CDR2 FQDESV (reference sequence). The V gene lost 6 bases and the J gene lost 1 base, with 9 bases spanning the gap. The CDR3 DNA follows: TGTGCCAGCAGTTGGACAGCGAACACTGAAGCTTTCTTT. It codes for CASSWTANTEAFF.

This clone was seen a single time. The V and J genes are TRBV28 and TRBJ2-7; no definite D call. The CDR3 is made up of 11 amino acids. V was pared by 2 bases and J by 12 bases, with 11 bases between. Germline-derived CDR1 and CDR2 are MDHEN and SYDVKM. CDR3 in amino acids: CASSLQLVRYF. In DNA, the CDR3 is TGTGCCAGCAGTTTACAGCTAGTGAGGTACTTC.

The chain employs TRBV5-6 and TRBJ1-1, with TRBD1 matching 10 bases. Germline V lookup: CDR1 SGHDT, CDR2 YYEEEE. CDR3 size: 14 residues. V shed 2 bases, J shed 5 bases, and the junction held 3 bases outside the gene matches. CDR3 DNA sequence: TGTGCCAGCAGCTTACCGGGACAGGGGACTGAAGCTTTCTTT. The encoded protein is CASSLPGQGTEAFF.

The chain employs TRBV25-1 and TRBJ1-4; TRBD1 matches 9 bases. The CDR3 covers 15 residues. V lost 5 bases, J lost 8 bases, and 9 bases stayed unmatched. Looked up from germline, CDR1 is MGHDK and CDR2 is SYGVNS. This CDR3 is CASSMPGQGNEKLFF. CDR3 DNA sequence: TGTGCCAGCAGTATGCCGGGACAGGGTAACGAAAAACTGTTTTTT.

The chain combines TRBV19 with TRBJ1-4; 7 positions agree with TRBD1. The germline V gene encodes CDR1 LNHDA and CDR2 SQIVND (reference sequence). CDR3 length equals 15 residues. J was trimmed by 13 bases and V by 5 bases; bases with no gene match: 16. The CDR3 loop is CASSDASTGNWGLFF. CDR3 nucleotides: TGTGCCAGTAGTGACGCATCGACAGGGAATTGGGGACTGTTTTTT. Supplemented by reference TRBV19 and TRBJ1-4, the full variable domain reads DGGITQSPKYLFRKEGQNVTLSCEQNLNHDAMYWYRQDPGQGLRLIYYSQIVNDFQKGDIAEGYSVSREKKESFPLTVTSAQKNPTAFYLCASSDASTGNWGLFFGSGTQLSVL.

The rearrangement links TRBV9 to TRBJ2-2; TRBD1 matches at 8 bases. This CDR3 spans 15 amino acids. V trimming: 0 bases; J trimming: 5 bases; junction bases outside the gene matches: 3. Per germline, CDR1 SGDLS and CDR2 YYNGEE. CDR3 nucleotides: TGTGCCAGCAGCGTAGGTCGACAGGGGACCGGGGAGCTGTTTTTT. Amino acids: CASSVGRQGTGELFF.

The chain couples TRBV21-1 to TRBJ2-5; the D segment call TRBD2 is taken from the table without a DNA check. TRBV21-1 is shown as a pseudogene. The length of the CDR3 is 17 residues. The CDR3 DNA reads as TGTGCCAGCAGCGAAAAGCGGAGTGGGAGGGTCCAAGAGACCCAGTACTTC. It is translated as CASSEKRSGRVQETQYF.

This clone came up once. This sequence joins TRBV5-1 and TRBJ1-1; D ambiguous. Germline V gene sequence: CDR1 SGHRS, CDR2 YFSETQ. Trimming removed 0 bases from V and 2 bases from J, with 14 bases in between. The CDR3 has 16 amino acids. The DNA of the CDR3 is TGCGCCAGCAGCTTGGTGGGCGCAGGTGCTAACACTGAAGCTTTCTTT. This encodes CASSLVGAGANTEAFF.

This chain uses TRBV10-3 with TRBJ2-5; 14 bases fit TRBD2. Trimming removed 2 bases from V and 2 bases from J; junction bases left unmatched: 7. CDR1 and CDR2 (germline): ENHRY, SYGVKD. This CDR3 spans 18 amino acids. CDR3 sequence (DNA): TGTGCCATCAGTGAGGGGGGACTAGCGGGGGCACCTCAAGAGACCCAGTACTTC. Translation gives CAISEGGLAGAPQETQYF.

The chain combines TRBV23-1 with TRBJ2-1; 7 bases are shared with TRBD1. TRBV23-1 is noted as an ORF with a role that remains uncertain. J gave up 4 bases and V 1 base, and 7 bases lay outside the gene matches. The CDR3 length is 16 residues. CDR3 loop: CASSQWTGELYNEQFF. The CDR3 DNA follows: TGCGCCAGCAGTCAATGGACAGGTGAGTTGTACAATGAGCAGTTCTTC.

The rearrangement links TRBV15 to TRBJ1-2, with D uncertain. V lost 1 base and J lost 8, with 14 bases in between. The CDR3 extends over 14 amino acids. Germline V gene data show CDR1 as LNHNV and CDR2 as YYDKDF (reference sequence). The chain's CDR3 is CATSRVGGSSGYTF. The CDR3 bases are TGTGCCACCAGCAGAGTAGGAGGGTCGAGCGGCTACACCTTC.

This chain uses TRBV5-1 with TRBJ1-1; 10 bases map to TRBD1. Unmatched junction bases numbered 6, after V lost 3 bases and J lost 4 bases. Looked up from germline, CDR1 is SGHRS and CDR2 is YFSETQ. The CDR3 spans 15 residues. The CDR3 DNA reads TGCGCCAGCAGCTCCCAGACAGGGGGCGTCACTGAAGCTTTCTTT. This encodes CASSSQTGGVTEAFF.

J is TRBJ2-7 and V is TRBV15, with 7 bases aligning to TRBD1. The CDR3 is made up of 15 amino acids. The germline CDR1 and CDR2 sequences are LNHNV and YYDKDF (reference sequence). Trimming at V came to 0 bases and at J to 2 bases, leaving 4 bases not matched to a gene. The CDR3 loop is CATSRDHRGPYEQYF. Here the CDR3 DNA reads TGTGCCACCAGCAGAGACCACAGGGGCCCCTACGAGCAGTACTTC.

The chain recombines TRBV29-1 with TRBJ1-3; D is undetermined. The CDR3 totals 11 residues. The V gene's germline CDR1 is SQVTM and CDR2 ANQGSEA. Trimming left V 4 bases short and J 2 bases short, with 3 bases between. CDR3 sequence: CSVVTGNTIYF. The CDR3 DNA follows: TGCAGCGTTGTCACTGGAAACACCATATATTTT. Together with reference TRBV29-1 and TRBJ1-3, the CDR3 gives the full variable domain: SAVISQKPSRDICQRGTSLTIQCQVDSQVTMMFWYRQQPGQSLTLIATANQGSEATYESGFVIDKFPISRPNLTFSTLTVSNMSPEDSSIYLCSVVTGNTIYFGEGSWLTVV.

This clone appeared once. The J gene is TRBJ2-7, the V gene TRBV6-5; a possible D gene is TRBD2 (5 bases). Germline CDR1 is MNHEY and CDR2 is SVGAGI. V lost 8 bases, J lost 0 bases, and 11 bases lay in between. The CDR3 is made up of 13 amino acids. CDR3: CASFDTSSYEQYF. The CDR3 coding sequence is TGTGCCAGCTTTGACACTAGCTCCTACGAGCAGTACTTC.

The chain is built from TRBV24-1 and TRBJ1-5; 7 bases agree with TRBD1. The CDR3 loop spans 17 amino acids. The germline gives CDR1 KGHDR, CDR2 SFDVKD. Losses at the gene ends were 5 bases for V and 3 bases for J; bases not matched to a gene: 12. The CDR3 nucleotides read TGTGCCACCAGTGGTAACAGGGGTAAAAAGGACAATCAGCCCCAGCATTTT. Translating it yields CATSGNRGKKDNQPQHF.

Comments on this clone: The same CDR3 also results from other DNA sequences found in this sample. CDR3 sequence reads: CASSESTYEQYF. DNA for the CDR3: TGTGCCAGCAGTGAATCTACCTACGAGCAGTACTTC. This chain connects TRBV2 to TRBJ2-7; D unclear. V lost 2 bases and J 2 bases, leaving 4 bases between the germline ends. The germline V gene encodes CDR1 SNHLY and CDR2 FYNNEI. The CDR3 loop spans 12 amino acids. Filled out from reference TRBV2 and TRBJ2-7, the complete variable domain reads EPEVTQTPSHQVTQMGQEVILRCVPISNHLYFYWYRQILGQKVEFLVSFYNNEISEKSEIFDDQFSVERPDGSNFTLKIRSTKLEDSAMYFCASSESTYEQYFGPGTRLTVT.

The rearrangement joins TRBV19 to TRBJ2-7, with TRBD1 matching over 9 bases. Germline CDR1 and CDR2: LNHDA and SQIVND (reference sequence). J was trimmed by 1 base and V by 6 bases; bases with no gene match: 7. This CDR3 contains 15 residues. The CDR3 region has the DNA TGTGCCAGTAGGGCCCACAGGGGGCAGTCCTACGAGCAGTACTTC. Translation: CASRAHRGQSYEQYF.

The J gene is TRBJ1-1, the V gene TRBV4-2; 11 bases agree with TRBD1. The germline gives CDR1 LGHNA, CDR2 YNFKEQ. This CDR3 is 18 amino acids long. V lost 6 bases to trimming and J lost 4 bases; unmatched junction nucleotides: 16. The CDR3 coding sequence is TGTGCCAGCAGTCGGGCACCGGGGACAGGGGGATTTGCCACTGAAGCTTTCTTT. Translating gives CASSRAPGTGGFATEAFF.

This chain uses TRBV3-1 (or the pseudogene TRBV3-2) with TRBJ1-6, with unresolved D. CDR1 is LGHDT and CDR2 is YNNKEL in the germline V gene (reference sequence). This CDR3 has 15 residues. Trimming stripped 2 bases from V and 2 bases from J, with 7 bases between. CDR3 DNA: TGTGCCAGCAGCCAAATCCGGGCCTATAATTCACCCCTCCACTTT. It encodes CASSQIRAYNSPLHF.

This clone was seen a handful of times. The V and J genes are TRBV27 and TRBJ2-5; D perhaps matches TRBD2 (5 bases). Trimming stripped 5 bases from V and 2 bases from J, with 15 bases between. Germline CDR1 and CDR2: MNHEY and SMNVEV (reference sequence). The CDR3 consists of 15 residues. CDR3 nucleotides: TGTGCCAGCAGTCCCCGAGGGCCCTTTCAAGAGACCCAGTACTTC. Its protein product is CASSPRGPFQETQYF.

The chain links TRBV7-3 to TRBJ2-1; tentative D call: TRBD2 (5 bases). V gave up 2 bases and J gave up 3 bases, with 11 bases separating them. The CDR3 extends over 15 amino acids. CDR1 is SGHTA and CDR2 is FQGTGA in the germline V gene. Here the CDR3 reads CASSLYGGLYNEQFF. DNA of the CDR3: TGTGCCAGCAGCTTATATGGCGGGCTCTACAATGAGCAGTTCTTC.

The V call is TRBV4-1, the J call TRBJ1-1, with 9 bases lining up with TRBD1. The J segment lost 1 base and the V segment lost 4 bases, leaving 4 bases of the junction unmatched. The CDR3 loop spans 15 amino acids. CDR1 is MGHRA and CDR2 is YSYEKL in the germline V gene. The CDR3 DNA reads TGCGCCAGCAGCCCCTTGGACAGGGGGAACACTGAAGCTTTCTTT. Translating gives CASSPLDRGNTEAFF.

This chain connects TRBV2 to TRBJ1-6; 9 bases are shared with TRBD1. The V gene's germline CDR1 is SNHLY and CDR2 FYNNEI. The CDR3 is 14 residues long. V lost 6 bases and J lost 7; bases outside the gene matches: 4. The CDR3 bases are TGTGCCAGCAGGAGACAGGGGGACAATTCACCCCTCCACTTT. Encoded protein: CASRRQGDNSPLHF.

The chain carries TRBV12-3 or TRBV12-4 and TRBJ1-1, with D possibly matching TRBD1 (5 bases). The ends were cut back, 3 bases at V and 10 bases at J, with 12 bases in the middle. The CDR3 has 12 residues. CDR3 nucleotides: TGTGCCAGCAGTTTTTCCCCGGGGGGAGCTTTCTTT. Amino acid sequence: CASSFSPGGAFF.